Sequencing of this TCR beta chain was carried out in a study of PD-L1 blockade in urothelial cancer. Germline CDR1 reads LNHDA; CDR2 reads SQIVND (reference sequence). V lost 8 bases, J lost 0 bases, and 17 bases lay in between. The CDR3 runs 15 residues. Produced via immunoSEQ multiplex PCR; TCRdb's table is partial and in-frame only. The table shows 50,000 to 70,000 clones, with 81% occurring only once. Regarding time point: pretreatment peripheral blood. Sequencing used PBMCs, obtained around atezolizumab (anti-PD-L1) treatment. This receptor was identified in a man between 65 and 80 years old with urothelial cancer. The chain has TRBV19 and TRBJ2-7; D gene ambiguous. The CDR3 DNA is TGTGCCAGTTCCTTGACAACCACCCCCTCCTACGAGCAGTACTTC. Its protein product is CASSLTTTPSYEQYF.